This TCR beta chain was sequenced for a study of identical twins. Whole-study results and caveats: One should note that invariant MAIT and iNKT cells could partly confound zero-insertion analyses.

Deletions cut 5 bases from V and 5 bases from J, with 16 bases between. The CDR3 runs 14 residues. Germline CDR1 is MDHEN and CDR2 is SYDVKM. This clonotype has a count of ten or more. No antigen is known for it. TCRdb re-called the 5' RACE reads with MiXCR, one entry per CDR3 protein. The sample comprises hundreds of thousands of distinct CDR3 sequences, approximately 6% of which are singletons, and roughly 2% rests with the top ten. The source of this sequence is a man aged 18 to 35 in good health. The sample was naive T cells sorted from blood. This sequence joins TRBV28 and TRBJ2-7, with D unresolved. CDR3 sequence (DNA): TGTGCCAGCAGTCTTACCACACCTGGGCACGAGCAGTACGTC. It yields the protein CASSLTTPGHEQYV.